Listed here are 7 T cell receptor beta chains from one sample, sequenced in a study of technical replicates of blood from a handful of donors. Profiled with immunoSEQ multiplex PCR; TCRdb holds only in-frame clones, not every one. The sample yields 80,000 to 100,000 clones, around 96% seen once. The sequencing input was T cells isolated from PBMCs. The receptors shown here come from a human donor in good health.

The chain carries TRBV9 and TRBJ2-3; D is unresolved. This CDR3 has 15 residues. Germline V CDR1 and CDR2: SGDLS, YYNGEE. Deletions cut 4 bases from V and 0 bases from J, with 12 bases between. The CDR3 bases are TGTGCCAGCAGCCCCCGGTCCCTGAGCACAGATACGCAGTATTTT. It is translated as CASSPRSLSTDTQYF.

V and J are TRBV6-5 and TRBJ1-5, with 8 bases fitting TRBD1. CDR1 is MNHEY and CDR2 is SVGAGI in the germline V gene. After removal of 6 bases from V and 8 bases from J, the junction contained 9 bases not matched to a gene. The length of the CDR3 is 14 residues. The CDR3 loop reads CASRDRQGREPQHF. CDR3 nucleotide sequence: TGTGCCAGCAGGGATCGACAGGGGAGAGAGCCCCAGCATTTT.

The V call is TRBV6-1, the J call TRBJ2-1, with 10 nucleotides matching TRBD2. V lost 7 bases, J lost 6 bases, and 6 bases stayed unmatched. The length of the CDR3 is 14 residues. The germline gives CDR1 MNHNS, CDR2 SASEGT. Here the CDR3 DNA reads TGTGCCAGCAACCTAGCGGGAGCCCGCAATGAGCAGTTCTTC. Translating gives CASNLAGARNEQFF.

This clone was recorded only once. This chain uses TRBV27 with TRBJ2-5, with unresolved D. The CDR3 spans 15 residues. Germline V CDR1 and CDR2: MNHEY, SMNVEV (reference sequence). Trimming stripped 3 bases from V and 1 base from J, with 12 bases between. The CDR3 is CASSFLGSPQETQYF. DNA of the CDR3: TGTGCCAGCAGTTTTTTGGGCAGCCCCCAAGAGACCCAGTACTTC.

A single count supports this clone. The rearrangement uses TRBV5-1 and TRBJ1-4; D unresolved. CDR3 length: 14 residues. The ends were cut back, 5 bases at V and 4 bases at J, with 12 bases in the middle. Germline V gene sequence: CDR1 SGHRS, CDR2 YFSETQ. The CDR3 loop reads CASRAEGYNEKLFF. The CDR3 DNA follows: TGCGCCAGCAGGGCTGAGGGCTATAATGAAAAACTGTTTTTT.

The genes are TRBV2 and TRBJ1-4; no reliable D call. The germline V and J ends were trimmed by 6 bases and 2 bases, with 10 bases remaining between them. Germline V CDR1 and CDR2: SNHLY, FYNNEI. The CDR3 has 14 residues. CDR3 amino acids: CASREVGTNEKLFF. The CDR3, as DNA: TGTGCCAGCAGGGAGGTGGGGACTAATGAAAAACTGTTTTTT.

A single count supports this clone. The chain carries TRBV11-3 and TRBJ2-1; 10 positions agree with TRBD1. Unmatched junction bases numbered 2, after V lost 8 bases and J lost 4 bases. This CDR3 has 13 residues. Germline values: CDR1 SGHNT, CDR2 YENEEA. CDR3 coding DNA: TGTGCCAGCGGGGGACAGGGGTACAATGAGCAGTTCTTC. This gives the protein CASGGQGYNEQFF.